Each of the 23 T cell receptor beta chains below was sequenced from the same sample in a study of vaccination and CD4 T cells after COVID-19. Sample treatment: approximately 11-day PBMC culture with coronavirus spike peptide pools or control peptides (ViraFEST assay). Sequencing of the DNA from cultured CD4+ T cells was carried out with the Oncomine TCR Beta short-read assay. One entry per CDR3 protein results from TCRdb running MiXCR on the PCR reads. The sample has some 18,000 distinct CDR3 sequences; around four fifths are singletons. The antigens of these receptors remain unknown. The material sequenced was CD4+ T cells from blood, cultured in vitro, taken after SARS-CoV-2 vaccination. These receptors all come from a human donor who received a COVID-19 vaccine.

The chain is built from TRBV6-1 and TRBJ1-2; TRBD1 matches 12 bases. CDR3 length: 15 residues. V shed 6 bases and J 8 bases; nucleotides not matched to a gene: 10. Germline CDR1 MNHNS, CDR2 SASEGT. CDR3 sequence: CASRASTGTGGGYTF. CDR3 coding DNA: TGTGCCAGCAGAGCCTCCACCGGGACAGGGGGCGGCTACACCTTC.

This rearrangement joins TRBV10-3 to TRBJ1-3; 12 nucleotides line up with TRBD1. CDR3 length: 16 residues. V lost 5 bases, J lost 0 bases, and 2 bases stayed unmatched. Per the germline V gene, CDR1 is ENHRY and CDR2 is SYGVKD. In DNA, the CDR3 is TGTGCCATCAGTAAGGGACAGGGGGCCTCTGGAAACACCATATATTTT. It translates to CAISKGQGASGNTIYF.

This clonotype is judged large (0.1 to 1%). V usage is TRBV19 and J usage is TRBJ2-2, with D perhaps matching TRBD2 (6 bases). Deletions cut 5 bases from V and 4 bases from J, with 14 bases between. The CDR3 sequence is 15 residues long. The V gene's germline CDR1 is LNHDA and CDR2 SQIVND (reference sequence). CDR3 coding DNA: TGTGCCAGTAGTGTCAGTCCCGGGGGCACCGGGGAGCTGTTTTTT. Its protein is CASSVSPGGTGELFF.

This chain uses TRBV21-1 with TRBJ1-1; TRBD1, the table's D call, lacks a check against the DNA. TRBV21-1 corresponds to a pseudogene. This CDR3 region has 19 residues. The CDR3 bases are TGTGCCAGCAGCAAAGGACGGCGGGCAGGGGGGAGGTTGAACACTGAAGCTTTCTTT. Translating gives CASSKGRRAGGRLNTEAFF.

This chain connects TRBV2 to TRBJ1-2; tentative D call: TRBD1 (6 bases). The V end was cut by 3 bases, the J end by 0 bases, with 14 bases between. Germline CDR1 and CDR2: SNHLY and FYNNEI. There are 16 residues in the CDR3. The CDR3 is CASSDSRTVPNYGYTF. The CDR3 coding sequence is TGTGCCAGCAGTGATTCCAGGACAGTACCTAACTATGGCTACACCTTC.

The chain combines TRBV7-9 with TRBJ2-5, with a possible D match to TRBD2 (5 bases). Trimming cost V 2 bases and J 4 bases, with 5 bases left between them. The germline CDR1 and CDR2 sequences are SEHNR and FQNEAQ (reference sequence). The CDR3 is 12 residues long. The CDR3 sequence is CASSLSGETQYF. CDR3 nucleotide sequence: TGTGCCAGCAGCTTAAGCGGAGAGACCCAGTACTTC. The full variable domain, in which reference TRBV7-9 and TRBJ2-5 provide the parts outside the CDR3, is DTGVSQNPRHKITKRGQNVTFRCDPISEHNRLYWYRQTLGQGPEFLTYFQNEAQLEKSRLLSDRFSAERPKGSFSTLEIQRTEQGDSAMYLCASSLSGETQYFGPGTRLLVL.

The chain couples TRBV11-3 to TRBJ2-1, with TRBD2 as a possible D gene (5 bases). Trimming pared 0 bases from V and 2 bases from J, leaving 11 bases between. This CDR3 spans 16 amino acids. The V gene's germline CDR1 is SGHNT and CDR2 YENEEA. The CDR3 nucleotides are TGTGCCAGCAGCTTAGATCCCAGCGGTACCTACAATGAGCAGTTCTTC. Residues: CASSLDPSGTYNEQFF.

This chain joins TRBV19 and TRBJ2-2; unclear D gene. The CDR3 spans 12 residues. V was cut by 9 bases and J by 7 bases, with 12 bases left in between. Germline V gene lookup returns CDR1 LNHDA and CDR2 SQIVND (reference sequence). The CDR3 DNA sequence: TGTGCCAGCGGGCCGAGGCACGGGGAGCTGTTTTTT. It codes for CASGPRHGELFF.

V gene TRBV25-1 combines with J gene TRBJ1-6; D gene unclear. Germline V gene sequence: CDR1 MGHDK, CDR2 SYGVNS. Trimming shortened V by 4 bases and J by 9 bases, and 22 bases separated the two germline ends. This CDR3 region has 17 residues. The CDR3 region is CASSALVGLPGGSPLHF. The CDR3 coding sequence is TGTGCCAGCAGTGCCTTAGTGGGGTTGCCAGGCGGTTCACCCCTCCACTTT.

The chain has TRBV24-1 and TRBJ2-3, with 7 bases matching TRBD2. The V segment lost 0 bases and the J segment 1 base; nucleotides outside the gene matches: 3. The CDR3 totals 16 residues. In germline, CDR1 is KGHDR, CDR2 SFDVKD. CDR3 loop: CATSDLGTTGTDTQYF. Here the CDR3 DNA reads TGTGCCACCAGTGATTTGGGGACTACCGGCACAGATACGCAGTATTTT.

The chain is built from TRBV2 and TRBJ2-7, with 8 bases matching TRBD1. This CDR3 contains 12 residues. The trim removed 4 bases at V and 9 bases at J, leaving 5 bases unmatched. Germline CDR1 and CDR2: SNHLY and FYNNEI. The CDR3 nucleotides read TGTGCCAGCAGTGCCGACAGGGGAAGGCAGTACTTC. The encoded protein is CASSADRGRQYF.

The chain combines TRBV4-2 with TRBJ1-1, with D tentatively TRBD1 (5 bases). Germline assignment: CDR1 LGHNA and CDR2 YNFKEQ. V dropped 3 bases and J dropped 2 bases, with 10 bases sitting between them. There are 14 residues in the CDR3. The chain's CDR3 is CASSHSTGNTEAFF. CDR3 DNA: TGTGCCAGCAGCCACTCAACAGGAAACACTGAAGCTTTCTTT.

The chain couples TRBV20-1 to TRBJ2-3; D not resolved. Trimming pared 3 bases from V and 1 base from J, leaving 8 bases between. Germline loops: CDR1 DFQATT, CDR2 SNEGSKA (reference sequence). The CDR3 totals 13 residues. The DNA of the CDR3 is TGCAGTGCTAGTTCAGGCGGCACAGATACGCAGTATTTT. Protein product: CSASSGGTDTQYF.

The chain has TRBV4-2 and TRBJ1-1; 8 nucleotides align to TRBD1. V dropped 3 bases and J dropped 5; count of bases not matched to a gene: 5. This CDR3 is built from 14 residues. The germline gives CDR1 LGHNA, CDR2 YNFKEQ. CDR3 residues: CASSQRDRGTEAFF. The CDR3 nucleotides are TGTGCCAGCAGCCAGCGAGACAGGGGAACTGAAGCTTTCTTT.

This clonotype has just a few counts. This sequence joins TRBV20-1 and TRBJ1-2; D is possibly TRBD1 (6 bases). The CDR3 runs to 14 residues. The germline CDR1 and CDR2 sequences are DFQATT and SNEGSKA (reference sequence). The V gene lost 4 bases and the J gene lost 4 bases, with 16 bases spanning the gap. CDR3 bases: TGCAGTGCTATCCCCCGGACAGTGAGCTATGGCTACACCTTC. Its protein is CSAIPRTVSYGYTF.

J is TRBJ2-5 and V is TRBV6-1; D is ambiguous. Trimming took 7 bases from V and 2 from J, leaving 5 bases between them. CDR1 and CDR2 (germline): MNHNS, SASEGT. CDR3 length: 11 amino acids. CDR3 protein: CASILQETQYF. DNA for the CDR3: TGTGCCAGCATTTTACAAGAGACCCAGTACTTC.

V and J are TRBV10-1 and TRBJ2-4; 7 bases map to TRBD2. Germline CDR1 WNHNN, CDR2 SYGVQD (reference sequence). The length of the CDR3 is 14 residues. The V and J ends lost 0 bases and 4 bases, in that order; junction bases with no gene match: 0. The CDR3 reads CASSESGGKNIQYF. CDR3 DNA: TGCGCCAGCAGTGAGTCGGGGGGGAAAAACATTCAGTACTTC.

The V call is TRBV6-1, the J call TRBJ2-1; possible D gene TRBD1, 6 bases. This CDR3 region has 14 residues. CDR1 and CDR2 (germline): MNHNS, SASEGT. The germline V and J ends were trimmed by 4 bases and 5 bases, with 12 bases remaining between them. CDR3 residues: CASSGKTGNNEQFF. The CDR3 DNA reads as TGTGCCAGCAGTGGAAAAACAGGGAACAATGAGCAGTTCTTC.

The rearrangement links TRBV6-2 or TRBV6-3 to TRBJ1-5; D uncertain. Trimming stripped 2 bases from V and 0 bases from J, with 8 bases between. The CDR3 extends over 15 amino acids. Germline CDR1 reads MNHEY; CDR2 reads SVGEGT. The CDR3 loop reads CASSYEGFSNQPQHF. Written as DNA, the CDR3 is TGTGCCAGCAGTTACGAGGGCTTTAGCAATCAGCCCCAGCATTTT.

The rearrangement joins TRBV19 to TRBJ2-1; D call uncertain. This CDR3 region has 9 residues. In germline, CDR1 is LNHDA, CDR2 SQIVND (reference sequence). Trimming shortened V by 6 bases and J by 6 bases, and 0 bases separated the two germline ends. CDR3 DNA: TGTGCCAGTAGCAATGAGCAGTTCTTC. Translation gives CASSNEQFF.

This CDR3 reads CATSDAGQGEEKPQHF. DNA of the CDR3: TGTGCCACCAGTGACGCCGGACAGGGGGAAGAAAAGCCCCAGCATTTT. The chain has TRBV24-1 and TRBJ1-5; 10 bases fit TRBD1. The CDR3 extends over 16 amino acids. Unmatched junction bases numbered 10, after V lost 4 bases and J lost 8 bases. Germline V CDR1 and CDR2: KGHDR, SFDVKD.

The rearrangement links TRBV19 to TRBJ1-5; 9 bases match TRBD1. V was pared by 5 bases and J by 3 bases, with 14 bases of the junction left unmatched. The CDR3 totals 18 residues. Germline V CDR1 and CDR2: LNHDA, SQIVND (reference sequence). The CDR3 coding sequence is TGTGCCAGTAGTTCCCCCCGGGACAGGGCACAAGCCAATCAGCCCCAGCATTTT. The encoded protein is CASSSPRDRAQANQPQHF.

The rearrangement joins TRBV7-8 to TRBJ2-7, with D possibly being TRBD2 (5 bases). Germline CDR1 and CDR2: SGHVS and FQNEAQ. The CDR3 covers 15 residues. V shed 1 base and J shed 0 bases, with 10 bases lying between them. Here the CDR3 reads CASSLVPGSSYEQYF. The CDR3 coding sequence is TGTGCCAGCAGCTTAGTACCGGGGAGCTCCTACGAGCAGTACTTC.